What follows are 12 T cell receptor beta chains derived from one specimen sequenced in a study of PD-1 blockade in classical Hodgkin lymphoma. Sample time point: cycle 4 day 1 (C4D1), after six to seven weeks of nivolumab. Relapse was seen in all patients after autologous stem cell transplantation, and brentuximab vedotin exposure was variable. The authors purified CD4+ T cells from thawed PBMCs by magnetic negative selection. Data came from immunoSEQ multiplex PCR; TCRdb stores just in-frame clones and leaves some out. This sample has approximately 29,000 clones, with roughly 80% found just once. This sample comprised CD4+ T cells from blood, obtained before the fourth cycle of nivolumab. The receptors originated from a human donor with classical Hodgkin lymphoma.

The chain is built from TRBV11-2 and TRBJ2-7; 9 bases agree with TRBD2. The CDR3 has 14 residues. Trimming removed 5 bases from V and 0 bases from J; junction bases left unmatched: 2. CDR1 is SGHAT, CDR2 FQNNGV, per germline. CDR3 coding DNA: TGTGCCAGCAGCCCACTAGCGGGCTCCTACGAGCAGTACTTC. Amino acid sequence: CASSPLAGSYEQYF.

This clone appeared a few times. The rearrangement uses TRBV4-2 and TRBJ1-1, with TRBD1 identical over 9 bases. The length of the CDR3 is 15 residues. V shed 4 bases, J shed 3 bases, and the junction held 6 bases outside the gene matches. Germline CDR1 LGHNA, CDR2 YNFKEQ. The CDR3 loop reads CASSLRDRVDTEAFF. The CDR3 bases are TGTGCCAGCAGCCTCCGGGACAGGGTGGACACTGAAGCTTTCTTT.

This rearrangement joins TRBV7-2 to TRBJ1-5; 8 positions match TRBD1. J was trimmed by 3 bases and V by 6 bases; bases with no gene match: 7. CDR3 length: 15 amino acids. The germline V gene encodes CDR1 SGHTA and CDR2 FQGNSA. The CDR3 DNA reads as TGTGCCAGCAGTCCCTCGGGACAGGTCAATCAGCCCCAGCATTTT. Translating it yields CASSPSGQVNQPQHF.

V usage is TRBV6-6 and J usage is TRBJ1-2; no firm D call. Germline V gene lookup returns CDR1 MNHNY and CDR2 SVGAGI (reference sequence). The CDR3 loop spans 13 amino acids. The V gene lost 0 bases and the J gene lost 4 bases, with 6 bases spanning the gap. The CDR3 here is CASSYSVVYGYTF. CDR3 DNA: TGTGCCAGCAGTTACTCGGTTGTCTATGGCTACACCTTC.

As DNA, the CDR3 is TGTGCCAGCAGCCAGACAGGGGGTAATGAAAAACTGTTTTTT. Its protein is CASSQTGGNEKLFF. The rearrangement uses TRBV7-9 and TRBJ1-4; 9 bases map to TRBD1. The CDR3 has 14 amino acids. After removal of 5 bases from V and 4 bases from J, the junction contained 2 bases not matched to a gene. Germline V CDR1 and CDR2: SEHNR, FQNEAQ (reference sequence).

This clone appeared a few times. The chain couples TRBV11-2 to TRBJ1-1, with D maybe TRBD1 (5 bases). Germline values: CDR1 SGHAT, CDR2 FQNNGV. This CDR3 region has 17 residues. V shed 5 bases and J shed 4 bases, with 23 bases lying between them. The DNA of the CDR3 is TGTGCCAGCAGCCCGAGCTCTGGTCAGGGAGGAGGCACTGAAGCTTTCTTT. The encoded protein is CASSPSSGQGGGTEAFF.

This clone has a handful of counts. The chain couples TRBV27 to TRBJ1-2; D unresolved. With 5 bases removed from V and 2 bases from J, the gap between germline ends came to 3 bases. CDR1 and CDR2 (germline): MNHEY, SMNVEV (reference sequence). The length of the CDR3 is 11 residues. CDR3 DNA: TGTGCCAGCAGTGGAAACTATGGCTACACCTTC. This codes for CASSGNYGYTF.

This clone has only a few counts. The rearrangement links TRBV7-2 to TRBJ1-6; 7 bases align to TRBD1. The germline V gene has CDR1 SGHTA and CDR2 FQGNSA. The trim removed 6 bases at V and 10 bases at J, leaving 6 bases unmatched. The length of the CDR3 is 13 residues. The CDR3 coding sequence is TGTGCCAGCAGTTACAGGGGTCGCTCACCCCTCCACTTT. This gives the protein CASSYRGRSPLHF.

V and J are TRBV18 and TRBJ2-2; 7 nucleotides align to TRBD2. The CDR3 covers 15 residues. The J segment lost 5 bases and the V segment lost 3 bases, leaving 6 bases of the junction unmatched. CDR1 KGHSH and CDR2 LQKENI come from the germline V gene. The CDR3 spells CASSPAGVETGELFF. Written as DNA, the CDR3 is TGTGCCAGCTCACCTGCGGGGGTGGAGACCGGGGAGCTGTTTTTT.

This chain connects TRBV6-6 to TRBJ2-7, with TRBD2 identical over 7 bases. The CDR3 is made up of 15 amino acids. Per the germline V gene, CDR1 is MNHNY and CDR2 is SVGAGI (reference sequence). V lost 7 bases, J lost 1 base, and 10 bases stayed unmatched. Here the CDR3 reads CASTLSGGYSYEQYF. CDR3 sequence (DNA): TGTGCCAGCACCTTATCGGGGGGTTATTCCTACGAGCAGTACTTC.

The rearrangement links TRBV5-6 to TRBJ1-1; D is unresolved. The germline V gene has CDR1 SGHDT and CDR2 YYEEEE. Deletions cut 2 bases from V and 7 bases from J, with 12 bases between. There are 13 residues in the CDR3. The CDR3 is CASSFDTPYEAFF. In nucleotides, the CDR3 is TGTGCCAGCAGCTTCGACACCCCCTATGAAGCTTTCTTT.

CDR3 DNA: TGTGCCAGCAGCTTTTGGGGGGACTATGGCTACACCTTC. Encoded protein: CASSFWGDYGYTF. The chain recombines TRBV5-8 with TRBJ1-2; the D gene is possibly TRBD1 (5 bases). Germline V gene data show CDR1 as SGHTS and CDR2 as YDEGEE. Trimming shortened V by 2 bases and J by 3 bases, and 8 bases separated the two germline ends. The CDR3 covers 13 residues.